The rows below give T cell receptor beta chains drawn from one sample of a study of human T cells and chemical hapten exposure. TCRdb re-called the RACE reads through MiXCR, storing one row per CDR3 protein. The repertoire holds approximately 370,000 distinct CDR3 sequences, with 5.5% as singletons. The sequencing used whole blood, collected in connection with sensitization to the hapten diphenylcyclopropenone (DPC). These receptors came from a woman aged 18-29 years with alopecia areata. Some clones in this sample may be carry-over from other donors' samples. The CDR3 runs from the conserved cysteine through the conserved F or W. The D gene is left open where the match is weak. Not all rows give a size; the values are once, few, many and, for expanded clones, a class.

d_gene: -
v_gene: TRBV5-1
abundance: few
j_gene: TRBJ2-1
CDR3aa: CASSSLPTQNSYNEQFF
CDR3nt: TGCGCCAGCAGCTCGTTACCTACGCAGAACTCCTACAATGAGCAGTTCTTC

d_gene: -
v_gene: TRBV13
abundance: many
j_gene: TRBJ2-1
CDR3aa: CASSPLGDDNEQFF
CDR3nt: TGTGCCAGCAGCCCCCTCGGGGATGACAATGAGCAGTTCTTC

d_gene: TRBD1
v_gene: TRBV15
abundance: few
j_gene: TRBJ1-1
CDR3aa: CATSRGQGWNTEAFF
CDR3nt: TGTGCCACCAGCAGAGGACAGGGCTGGAACACTGAAGCTTTCTTT

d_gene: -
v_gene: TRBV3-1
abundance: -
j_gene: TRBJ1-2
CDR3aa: CASSPRTVLYGYTF
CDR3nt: TGTGCCAGCAGCCCGCGGACAGTTCTCTATGGCTACACCTTC

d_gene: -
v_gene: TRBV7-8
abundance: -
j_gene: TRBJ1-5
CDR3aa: CASSFMGGTSNQPQHF
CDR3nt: TGTGCCAGCAGTTTCATGGGGGGGACTAGCAATCAGCCCCAGCATTTT

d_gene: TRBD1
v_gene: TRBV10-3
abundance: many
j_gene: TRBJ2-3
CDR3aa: CAISVIGQGSDTQYF
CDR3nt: TGTGCCATCAGTGTTATAGGACAGGGGTCAGATACGCAGTATTTT

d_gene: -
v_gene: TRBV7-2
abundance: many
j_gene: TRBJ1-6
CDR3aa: CASSLRTGSSYNSPLHF
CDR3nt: TGTGCCAGCAGCCTACGCACGGGGAGCTCCTATAATTCACCCCTCCACTTT

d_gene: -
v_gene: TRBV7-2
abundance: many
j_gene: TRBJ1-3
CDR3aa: CASSLDSAVSGNTIYF
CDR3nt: TGTGCCAGCAGCTTAGATTCGGCAGTCTCTGGAAACACCATATATTTT

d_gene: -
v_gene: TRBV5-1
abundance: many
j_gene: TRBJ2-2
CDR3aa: CASSLRPGSNTGELFF
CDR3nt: TGCGCCAGCAGCCTAAGACCGGGGTCCAACACCGGGGAGCTGTTTTTT

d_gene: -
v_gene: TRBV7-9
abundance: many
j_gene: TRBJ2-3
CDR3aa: CASSLVDGGPTDTQYF
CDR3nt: TGTGCCAGCAGCTTAGTGGACGGGGGGCCCACAGATACGCAGTATTTT

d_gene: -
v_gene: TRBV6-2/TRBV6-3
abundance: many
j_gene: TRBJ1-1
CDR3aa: CASSRGGSSTEAFF
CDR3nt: TGTGCCAGCAGCCGGGGAGGCAGTAGTACTGAAGCTTTCTTT

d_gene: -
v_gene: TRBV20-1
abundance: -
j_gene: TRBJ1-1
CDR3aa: CSAGQQPNTEAFF
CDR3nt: TGCAGTGCTGGACAGCAACCAAACACTGAAGCTTTCTTT

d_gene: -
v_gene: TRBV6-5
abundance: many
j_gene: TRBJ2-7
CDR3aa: CASSTPRGGTYEQYF
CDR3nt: TGTGCCAGCTCCACTCCAAGGGGTGGAACCTACGAGCAGTACTTC

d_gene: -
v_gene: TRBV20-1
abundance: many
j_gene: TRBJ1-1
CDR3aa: CSAGIGATEAFF
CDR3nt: TGCAGTGCTGGAATAGGGGCCACTGAAGCTTTCTTT

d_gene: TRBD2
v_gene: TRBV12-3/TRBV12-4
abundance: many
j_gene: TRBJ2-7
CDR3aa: CASSLGGRASYEQYF
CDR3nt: TGTGCCAGCAGTTTAGGTGGGAGGGCCTCCTACGAGCAGTACTTC

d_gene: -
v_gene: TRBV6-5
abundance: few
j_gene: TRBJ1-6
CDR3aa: CASSSGGVNSPLHF
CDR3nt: TGTGCCAGCAGTTCCGGGGGGGTGAATTCACCCCTCCACTTT

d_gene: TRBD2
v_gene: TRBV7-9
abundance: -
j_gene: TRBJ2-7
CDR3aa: CASSLGRAGTSGTYEQYF
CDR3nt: TGTGCCAGCAGCTTAGGTCGTGCTGGCACTAGCGGTACCTACGAGCAGTACTTC

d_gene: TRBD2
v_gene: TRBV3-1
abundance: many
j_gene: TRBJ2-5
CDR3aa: CASSQGTSGPQETQYF
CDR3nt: TGTGCCAGCAGCCAGGGGACTAGCGGACCCCAAGAGACCCAGTACTTC

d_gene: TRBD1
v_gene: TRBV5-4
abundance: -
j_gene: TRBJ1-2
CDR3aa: CASSPQGDRAGYTF
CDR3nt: TGTGCCAGCAGCCCCCAGGGGGACAGGGCTGGCTACACCTTC

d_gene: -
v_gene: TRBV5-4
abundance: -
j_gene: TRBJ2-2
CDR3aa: CASSSSFRGTGELFF
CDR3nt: TGTGCCAGCAGCTCTTCTTTTAGGGGGACCGGGGAGCTGTTTTTT

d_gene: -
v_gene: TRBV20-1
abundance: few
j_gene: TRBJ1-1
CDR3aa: CSASRASRNTEAFF
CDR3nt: TGCAGTGCTAGCAGGGCCTCCAGGAACACTGAAGCTTTCTTT

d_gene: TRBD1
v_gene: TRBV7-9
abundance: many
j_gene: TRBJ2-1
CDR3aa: CASSSTGVAYNEQFF
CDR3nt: TGTGCCAGCAGCTCGACAGGGGTTGCTTACAATGAGCAGTTCTTC

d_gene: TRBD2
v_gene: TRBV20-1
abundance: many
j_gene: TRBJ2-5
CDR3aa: CSAKSGGGEETQYF
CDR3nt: TGCAGTGCTAAAAGCGGGGGCGGGGAAGAGACCCAGTACTTC

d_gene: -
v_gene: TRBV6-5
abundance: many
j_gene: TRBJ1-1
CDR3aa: CASSYSSRFVEAFF
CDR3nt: TGTGCCAGCAGTTACTCGAGCAGGTTCGTTGAAGCTTTCTTT

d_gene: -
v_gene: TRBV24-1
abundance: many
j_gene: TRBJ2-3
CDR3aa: CATSVGPDTQYF
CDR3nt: TGTGCCACCAGTGTAGGGCCAGATACGCAGTATTTT

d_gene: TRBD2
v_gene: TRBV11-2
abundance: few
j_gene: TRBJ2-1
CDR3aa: CASSTPHLAGASYNEQFF
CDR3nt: TGTGCCAGCAGCACGCCCCACTTAGCGGGGGCCTCCTACAATGAGCAGTTCTTC

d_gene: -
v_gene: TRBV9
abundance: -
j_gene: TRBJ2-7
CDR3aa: CASSVGGVGYEQYF
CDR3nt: TGTGCCAGCAGCGTCGGCGGGGTAGGGTACGAGCAGTACTTC

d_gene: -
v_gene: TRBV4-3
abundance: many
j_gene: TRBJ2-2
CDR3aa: CASSQDADTTGELFF
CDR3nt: TGCGCCAGCAGCCAAGATGCTGACACCACCGGGGAGCTGTTTTTT

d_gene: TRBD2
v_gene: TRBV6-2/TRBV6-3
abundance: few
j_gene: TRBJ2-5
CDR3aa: CASTLAGQETQYF
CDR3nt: TGTGCCAGCACTTTAGCGGGCCAAGAGACCCAGTACTTC

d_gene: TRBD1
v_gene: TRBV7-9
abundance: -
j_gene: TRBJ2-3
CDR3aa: CASSLRSLRDRGEDTQYF
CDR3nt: TGTGCCAGCAGCTTACGATCACTCCGGGACAGGGGGGAAGATACGCAGTATTTT

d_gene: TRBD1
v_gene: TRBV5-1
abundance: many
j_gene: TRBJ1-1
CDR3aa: CASTQQGAGNTEAFF
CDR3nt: TGCGCCAGCACCCAACAGGGGGCGGGGAACACTGAAGCTTTCTTT

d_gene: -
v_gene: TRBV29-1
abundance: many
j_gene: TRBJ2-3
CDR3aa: CSVAGGPVDTQYF
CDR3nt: TGCAGCGTTGCCGGGGGGCCGGTAGATACGCAGTATTTT